This T cell receptor beta chain was observed in a study of control samples from healthy donors and cancer patients. Clones were read by immunoSEQ multiplex PCR, and TCRdb kept only the in-frame ones, dropping some. This table has 96,000 or so clones, 85% to 95% appearing once. This CDR3 comprises 14 residues. The germline V gene has CDR1 MNHNY and CDR2 SVGAGI (reference sequence). V lost 6 bases, J lost 5 bases, and 6 bases stayed unmatched. This chain links TRBV6-6 with TRBJ1-4, with TRBD1 matching 7 bases. The sequence came from a man between 18 and 35 years old in good health. Sequencing was performed on blood. CDR3 coding DNA: TGTGCCAGCAGCCCGGGACAGAACAATGAAAAACTGTTTTTT. Its protein is CASSPGQNNEKLFF.